Sequencing of this T cell receptor (beta chain) was carried out in a study of T cell responses to AZD1222 COVID-19 vaccine. At the level of the study: Analyses pooled second doses at about 4 or about 12 weeks.

Using immunoSEQ multiplex PCR, the repertoire was profiled, and TCRdb retains in-frame clones only, with some absent. The sample yields about 140,000 clones, roughly 92% seen once. To note about this clone: Its antigen is unknown.

This CDR3 comprises 13 residues. From germline, CDR1 is MNHEY and CDR2 SVGAGI. The V end was cut by 7 bases, the J end by 3 bases, with 12 bases between. Study-level results: White British people made up most donors, females outnumbered males, and clonal diversity was possibly underestimated. Unmutated variant regions are reportedly the target of nearly half of TCRs that are spike-specific. Increases in Spike-specific TCR breadth and depth were seen after two AZD1222 doses.

This TCR was sampled from an adult in good health. This rearrangement joins TRBV6-5 to TRBJ1-1; D uncertain. The sequenced sample was peripheral blood, obtained on day 0 of AZD1222 vaccination. CDR3 sequence reads: CASMREHYTEAFF. In DNA, the CDR3 is TGTGCCAGCATGAGGGAGCATTACACTGAAGCTTTCTTT.